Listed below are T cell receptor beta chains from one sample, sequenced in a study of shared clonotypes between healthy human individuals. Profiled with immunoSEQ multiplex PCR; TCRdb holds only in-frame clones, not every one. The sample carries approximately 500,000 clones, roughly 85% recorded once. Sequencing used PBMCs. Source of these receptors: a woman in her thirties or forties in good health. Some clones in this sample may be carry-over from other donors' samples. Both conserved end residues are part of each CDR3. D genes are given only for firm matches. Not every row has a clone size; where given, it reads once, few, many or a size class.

CDR3 DNA: TGTGCCACCAGCAGAGTTTCGGGGGCCCACGAGCAGTACTTC; CDR3 protein: CATSRVSGAHEQYF; D gene: -; clone size: -; V gene: TRBV15; J gene: TRBJ2-7
CDR3 DNA: TGCAGCGTTGAAGTGTTCACACAGAACTCCTACGAGCAGTACTTC; CDR3 protein: CSVEVFTQNSYEQYF; D gene: -; clone size: -; V gene: TRBV29-1; J gene: TRBJ2-7
CDR3 DNA: TGCGCCAGCAGCTTGGTTGCCCAGGGTCAAGAGACCCAGTACTTC; CDR3 protein: CASSLVAQGQETQYF; D gene: -; clone size: -; V gene: TRBV5-1; J gene: TRBJ2-5
CDR3 DNA: TGTGCCAGCAGTGATCGGGCAGCCGCCCGGGGCGAGCAGTACTTC; CDR3 protein: CASSDRAAARGEQYF; D gene: -; clone size: -; V gene: TRBV6-1; J gene: TRBJ2-7
CDR3 DNA: TGTGCCAGCAGCCCGTATCTCAACAATGAGCAGTTCTTC; CDR3 protein: CASSPYLNNEQFF; D gene: -; clone size: -; V gene: TRBV13; J gene: TRBJ2-1
CDR3 DNA: TGCGCCAGCAGTGAGGACAGGGAAAACATTCAGTACTTC; CDR3 protein: CASSEDRENIQYF; D gene: TRBD1; clone size: once; V gene: TRBV10-1; J gene: TRBJ2-4
CDR3 DNA: TGTGCCAGCAGTTTTCGGCCCGAGGGCAACTATGGCTACACCTTC; CDR3 protein: CASSFRPEGNYGYTF; D gene: -; clone size: -; V gene: TRBV27; J gene: TRBJ1-2
CDR3 DNA: TGTGCCAGCAGTTTTGGACAGGGGTTTGGGGATGAAAAACTGTTTTTT; CDR3 protein: CASSFGQGFGDEKLFF; D gene: TRBD1; clone size: -; V gene: TRBV28; J gene: TRBJ1-4
CDR3 DNA: TGCGCCAGCAGCCGATTAGCGGGGGGTCCCTACGAGCAGTACTTC; CDR3 protein: CASSRLAGGPYEQYF; D gene: TRBD2; clone size: -; V gene: TRBV4-3; J gene: TRBJ2-7
CDR3 DNA: TGTGCCAGCAGCGCCCCGGCGGAGACCCAGTACTTC; CDR3 protein: CASSAPAETQYF; D gene: -; clone size: -; V gene: TRBV5-4; J gene: TRBJ2-5
CDR3 DNA: TGCGCCAGCAGCTACGGAGGCGGCACTGAAGCTTTCTTT; CDR3 protein: CASSYGGGTEAFF; D gene: -; clone size: -; V gene: TRBV5-1; J gene: TRBJ1-1
CDR3 DNA: TGTGCCAGCTCACCACCGGGTAGCGGGCGCTCGAATGAGCAGTTCTTC; CDR3 protein: CASSPPGSGRSNEQFF; D gene: TRBD2; clone size: -; V gene: TRBV18; J gene: TRBJ2-1
CDR3 DNA: TGTGCCAGCTCACCGTATTGGGACTACGAGCAGTACTTC; CDR3 protein: CASSPYWDYEQYF; D gene: -; clone size: -; V gene: TRBV18; J gene: TRBJ2-7
CDR3 DNA: TGCGCCAGCAGCTCGCTTCTATCGAACACCGGGGAGCTGTTTTTT; CDR3 protein: CASSSLLSNTGELFF; D gene: -; clone size: -; V gene: TRBV5-1; J gene: TRBJ2-2
CDR3 DNA: TGTGCCAGCTCACCACAGGGGGCCGGGGAGCTGTTTTTT; CDR3 protein: CASSPQGAGELFF; D gene: -; clone size: -; V gene: TRBV18; J gene: TRBJ2-2
CDR3 DNA: TGTGCCAGCAGCCCGGGGCCCCAAGTCGTCTACGAGCAGTACTTC; CDR3 protein: CASSPGPQVVYEQYF; D gene: -; clone size: -; V gene: TRBV14; J gene: TRBJ2-7
CDR3 DNA: TGTGCCAGCTCGCCCGGACTAGCGGGCGGAGATACGCAGTATTTT; CDR3 protein: CASSPGLAGGDTQYF; D gene: TRBD2; clone size: -; V gene: TRBV18; J gene: TRBJ2-3
CDR3 DNA: TGCGCCAGCAGTGAGGCGGGTGGCGGGCAAGAGACCCAGTACTTC; CDR3 protein: CASSEAGGGQETQYF; D gene: -; clone size: -; V gene: TRBV10-1; J gene: TRBJ2-5
CDR3 DNA: TGTGCCAGCAGTGAAGAGGGGAGCGGATTCAATGAGCAGTTCTTC; CDR3 protein: CASSEEGSGFNEQFF; D gene: -; clone size: few; V gene: TRBV6-1; J gene: TRBJ2-1
CDR3 DNA: TGTGCCAGTAATGACAGAAACTATGAAAAACTGTTTTTT; CDR3 protein: CASNDRNYEKLFF; D gene: -; clone size: -; V gene: TRBV19; J gene: TRBJ1-4
CDR3 DNA: TGTGCCAGCAGCCAAGCGCCCCGACGGGGCTACGAGCAGTACTTC; CDR3 protein: CASSQAPRRGYEQYF; D gene: -; clone size: -; V gene: TRBV14; J gene: TRBJ2-7
CDR3 DNA: TGTGCCAGCAGCGCTGCGACAGGGGGCAGCTACGAGCAGTACTTC; CDR3 protein: CASSAATGGSYEQYF; D gene: TRBD1; clone size: -; V gene: TRBV5-4; J gene: TRBJ2-7
CDR3 DNA: TGCGCCAGCGGGGATGGGCGGGTAAGCACAGATACGCAGTATTTT; CDR3 protein: CASGDGRVSTDTQYF; D gene: -; clone size: few; V gene: TRBV4-1; J gene: TRBJ2-3
CDR3 DNA: TGTGCCAGCAGCAGGACAGGGGGAAACGAGCAGTACTTC; CDR3 protein: CASSRTGGNEQYF; D gene: TRBD1; clone size: -; V gene: TRBV7-2; J gene: TRBJ2-7
CDR3 DNA: TGTGCCAGCAGTTTAATTTTTACGGCCGACCCTAAGAACACCGGGGAGCTGTTTTTT; CDR3 protein: CASSLIFTADPKNTGELFF; D gene: -; clone size: -; V gene: TRBV27; J gene: TRBJ2-2
CDR3 DNA: TGCGCCAGCACCAAACAAAAGGGGACTGAAGCTTTCTTT; CDR3 protein: CASTKQKGTEAFF; D gene: -; clone size: -; V gene: TRBV5-1; J gene: TRBJ1-1
CDR3 DNA: TGTGCCAGCTCCCAGCGGGATCGGACAGATACGCAGTATTTT; CDR3 protein: CASSQRDRTDTQYF; D gene: TRBD2; clone size: -; V gene: TRBV28; J gene: TRBJ2-3
CDR3 DNA: TGTGCCAGTAGTATGAACAGGGGGCGCGTGAACTATGGCTACACCTTC; CDR3 protein: CASSMNRGRVNYGYTF; D gene: TRBD1; clone size: -; V gene: TRBV19; J gene: TRBJ1-2
CDR3 DNA: TGCGCCAGCAGCTTGGAGGACAGGGAGAAGTTGATCTTC; CDR3 protein: CASSLEDREKLIF; D gene: TRBD1; clone size: -; V gene: TRBV5-1; J gene: TRBJ1-2
CDR3 DNA: TGTGCCACTAGAACAGACAGGGGTTTGGGCTACACCTTC; CDR3 protein: CATRTDRGLGYTF; D gene: TRBD1; clone size: -; V gene: TRBV10-3; J gene: TRBJ1-2
CDR3 DNA: TGTGCCAGCAGCTTGGTCCTAGCGGTTCGGCGTGGGGATACGCAGTATTTT; CDR3 protein: CASSLVLAVRRGDTQYF; D gene: TRBD2; clone size: -; V gene: TRBV5-8; J gene: TRBJ2-3
CDR3 DNA: TGTGCCTGGACCCGACTAGCGGCGGCCGTGGGTACGCAGTATTTT; CDR3 protein: CAWTRLAAAVGTQYF; D gene: TRBD2; clone size: -; V gene: TRBV30; J gene: TRBJ2-3
CDR3 DNA: TGTGCCAGCAGCTTAACTGGTAATGAGCAGTTCTTC; CDR3 protein: CASSLTGNEQFF; D gene: -; clone size: -; V gene: TRBV7-3; J gene: TRBJ2-1
CDR3 DNA: TGCGCCAGCAGCCAACGCAGTACAGTCTCTGGGGCCAACGTCCTGACTTTC; CDR3 protein: CASSQRSTVSGANVLTF; D gene: -; clone size: few; V gene: TRBV4-1; J gene: TRBJ2-6
CDR3 DNA: TGTGCCAGTAGCAATATGGGACGAAGCTCTGGGGCCAACGTCCTGACTTTC; CDR3 protein: CASSNMGRSSGANVLTF; D gene: -; clone size: -; V gene: TRBV19; J gene: TRBJ2-6
CDR3 DNA: TGTGCCAGCAGCGCCTCCGGGACAGCCGACAATGAGCAGTTCTTC; CDR3 protein: CASSASGTADNEQFF; D gene: TRBD1; clone size: -; V gene: TRBV9; J gene: TRBJ2-1
CDR3 DNA: TGTGCCAGCAGCGTAGGGATTGGGGACTACAATGAGCAGTTCTTC; CDR3 protein: CASSVGIGDYNEQFF; D gene: -; clone size: -; V gene: TRBV9; J gene: TRBJ2-1
CDR3 DNA: TGCAGCGTTGATGACAGGGGATCTGATACGCAGTATTTT; CDR3 protein: CSVDDRGSDTQYF; D gene: TRBD1; clone size: -; V gene: TRBV29-1; J gene: TRBJ2-3
CDR3 DNA: TGTGCCAGCAGCGAGGACAGGGGGCCAGATACGCAGTATTTT; CDR3 protein: CASSEDRGPDTQYF; D gene: TRBD1; clone size: -; V gene: TRBV9; J gene: TRBJ2-3
CDR3 DNA: TGTGCCAGCAGCTTAGCCCCAGGGACAGTGGGAAACACCATATATTTT; CDR3 protein: CASSLAPGTVGNTIYF; D gene: TRBD1; clone size: once; V gene: TRBV7-2; J gene: TRBJ1-3
CDR3 DNA: TGTGCCAGCAGTCCTCAAACTAGCACAGATACGCAGTATTTT; CDR3 protein: CASSPQTSTDTQYF; D gene: -; clone size: -; V gene: TRBV27; J gene: TRBJ2-3
CDR3 DNA: TGTGCCAGCAGCTTAGTCGCTTCGGATACGCAGTATTTT; CDR3 protein: CASSLVASDTQYF; D gene: -; clone size: -; V gene: TRBV7-2; J gene: TRBJ2-3
CDR3 DNA: TGTGCCAGCAGTGAATCGGCCGGGACCTTAACCGGGGAGCTGTTTTTT; CDR3 protein: CASSESAGTLTGELFF; D gene: -; clone size: -; V gene: TRBV6-1; J gene: TRBJ2-2